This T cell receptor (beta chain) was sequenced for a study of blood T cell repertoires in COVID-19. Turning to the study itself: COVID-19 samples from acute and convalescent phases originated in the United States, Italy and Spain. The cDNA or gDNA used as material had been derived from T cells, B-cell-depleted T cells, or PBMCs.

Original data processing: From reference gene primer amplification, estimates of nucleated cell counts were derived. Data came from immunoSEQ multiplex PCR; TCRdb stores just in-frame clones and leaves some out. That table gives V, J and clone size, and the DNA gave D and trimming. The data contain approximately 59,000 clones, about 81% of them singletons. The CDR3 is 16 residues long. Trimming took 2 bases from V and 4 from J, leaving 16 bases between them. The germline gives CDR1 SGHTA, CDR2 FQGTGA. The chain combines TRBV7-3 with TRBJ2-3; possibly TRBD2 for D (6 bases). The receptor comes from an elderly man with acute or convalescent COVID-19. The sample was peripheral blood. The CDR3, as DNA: TGTGCCAGCAGCTTACAGGGCGGGAATCAGGCAGATACGCAGTATTTT. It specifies CASSLQGGNQADTQYF.